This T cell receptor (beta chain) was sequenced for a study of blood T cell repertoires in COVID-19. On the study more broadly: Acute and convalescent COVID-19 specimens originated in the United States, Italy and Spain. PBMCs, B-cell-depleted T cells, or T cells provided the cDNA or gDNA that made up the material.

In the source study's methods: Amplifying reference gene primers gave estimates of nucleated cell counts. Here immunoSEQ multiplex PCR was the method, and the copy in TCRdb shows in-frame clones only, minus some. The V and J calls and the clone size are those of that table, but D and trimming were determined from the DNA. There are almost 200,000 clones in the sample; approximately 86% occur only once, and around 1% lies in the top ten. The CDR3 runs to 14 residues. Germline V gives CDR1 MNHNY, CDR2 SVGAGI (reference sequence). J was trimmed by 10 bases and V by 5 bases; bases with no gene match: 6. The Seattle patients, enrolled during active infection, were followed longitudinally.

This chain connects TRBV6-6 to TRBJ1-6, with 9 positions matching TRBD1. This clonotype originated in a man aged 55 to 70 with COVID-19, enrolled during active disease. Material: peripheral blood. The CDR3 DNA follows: TGTGCCAGCAGTCCTGGACAGGGGAGCTCACCCCTCCACTTT. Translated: CASSPGQGSSPLHF.